This TCR beta chain was observed in a study of OX40 agonist ivuxolimab in advanced cancers. A note on this clone: As yet, its antigen is unknown.

The CDR3 has 15 residues. The J segment lost 6 bases and the V segment lost 4 bases, leaving 9 bases of the junction unmatched. CDR1 is SGHRS, CDR2 YFSETQ, per germline. Assay: immunoSEQ multiplex PCR; the TCRdb copy retains only in-frame clones and omits some. The data contain around 80,000 clones, 70% to 85% of them singletons. Study findings and constraints: At 0.1 to 3.0 mg/kg, CD4+ and CD8+ blood T cells expanded clonally by week 6.

The sequencing used CD4+ or CD8+ T cells sorted from blood, collected in a trial of the OX40 agonist ivuxolimab. The J gene is TRBJ2-2, the V gene TRBV5-1, with 7 nucleotides matching TRBD1. The TCR sequence derives from an adult with an advanced solid tumor such as melanoma, head and neck, liver or kidney cancer. CDR3 coding DNA: TGCGCCAGCAGCCGACTCCCAGGGGGTCCCGGGGAGCTGTTTTTT. Protein sequence: CASSRLPGGPGELFF.